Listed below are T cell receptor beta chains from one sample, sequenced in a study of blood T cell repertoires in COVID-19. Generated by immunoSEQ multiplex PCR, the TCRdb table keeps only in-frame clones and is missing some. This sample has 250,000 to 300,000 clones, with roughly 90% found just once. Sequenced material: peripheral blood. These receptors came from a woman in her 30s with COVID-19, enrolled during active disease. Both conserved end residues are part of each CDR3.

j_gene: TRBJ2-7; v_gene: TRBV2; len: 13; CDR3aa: CASQPAGTSREYF
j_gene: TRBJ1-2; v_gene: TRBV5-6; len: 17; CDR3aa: CASTLDSDRGLDRGYTF
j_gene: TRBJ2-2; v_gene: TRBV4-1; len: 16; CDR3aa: CASSQESQGWSGELFF
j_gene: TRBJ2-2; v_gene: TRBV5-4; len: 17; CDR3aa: CASSFPSGGTNTGELFF
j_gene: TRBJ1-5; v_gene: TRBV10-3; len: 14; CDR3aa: CAISQGGSNQPQHF
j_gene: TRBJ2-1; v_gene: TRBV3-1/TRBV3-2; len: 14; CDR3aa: CASSSRGGRDEQFF
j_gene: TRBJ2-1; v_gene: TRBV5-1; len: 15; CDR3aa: CASSTPGGADNEQFF
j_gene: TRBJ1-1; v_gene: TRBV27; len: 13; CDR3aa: CASSLVGGSEAFF
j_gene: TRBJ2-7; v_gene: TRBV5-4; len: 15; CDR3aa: CASSQGGVGAYEQYF
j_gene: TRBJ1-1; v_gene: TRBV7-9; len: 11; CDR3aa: CASRQGAEAFF
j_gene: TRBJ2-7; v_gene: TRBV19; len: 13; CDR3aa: CASSNQVVEKQYF
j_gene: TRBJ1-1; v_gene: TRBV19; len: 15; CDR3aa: CASSKFLTGQSEAFF
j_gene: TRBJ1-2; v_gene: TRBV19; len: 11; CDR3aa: CASSPGFGYTF
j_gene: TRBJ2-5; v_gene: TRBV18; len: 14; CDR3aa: CASSLGTVVETQYF
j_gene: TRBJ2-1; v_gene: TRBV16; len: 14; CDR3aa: CASTFFRDSNEQFF
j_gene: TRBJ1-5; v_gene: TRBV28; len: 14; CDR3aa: CASWETLGNQPQHF
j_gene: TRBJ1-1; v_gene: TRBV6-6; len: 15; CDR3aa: CASSQVSMGGTEAFF
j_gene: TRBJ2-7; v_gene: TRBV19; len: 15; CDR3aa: CASSIGTGGVYEQYF
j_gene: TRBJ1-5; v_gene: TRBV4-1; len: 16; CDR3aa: CASSQYPGQGYQPQHF
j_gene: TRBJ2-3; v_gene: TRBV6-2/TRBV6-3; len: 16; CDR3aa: CASSFQSGGLADTQYF
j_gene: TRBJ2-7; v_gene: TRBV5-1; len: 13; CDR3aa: CASSWGTGTEQYF
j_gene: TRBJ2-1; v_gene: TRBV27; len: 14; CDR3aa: CASGDREVYNEQFF